One and the same sample provided the 8 T cell receptor beta chains below, sequenced in a study of T cell responses to AZD1222 COVID-19 vaccine. Clones were read by immunoSEQ multiplex PCR, and TCRdb kept only the in-frame ones, dropping some. The table has about 190,000 clones, 90% to 95% seen once. The sequencing used peripheral blood, collected on day 0 of AZD1222 vaccination. The receptors were sampled from an adult in good health.

The V gene is TRBV11-2, the J gene TRBJ2-7, with unresolved D. The CDR3 runs 14 residues. Germline-derived CDR1 and CDR2 are SGHAT and FQNNGV. V lost 7 bases to trimming and J lost 7 bases, with 20 bases between them. The CDR3 region has the DNA TGTGCCAGCACCAGATCGGTCGTAGCTCGGGAGCAGTACTTC. Its protein product is CASTRSVVAREQYF.

This sequence joins TRBV18 and TRBJ2-2; tentatively, D is TRBD2 (5 bases). V was clipped by 2 bases and J by 4 bases, with 14 bases between them. This CDR3 spans 16 amino acids. Germline lookup yields CDR1 KGHSH and CDR2 LQKENI. CDR3 in DNA: TGTGCCAGCTCACCAGAGGGCTTGGGGAGCACCGGGGAGCTGTTTTTT. This translates into CASSPEGLGSTGELFF. The full variable domain, completed using reference TRBV18 and TRBJ2-2, is NAGVMQNPRHLVRRRGQEARLRCSPMKGHSHVYWYRQLPEEGLKFMVYLQKENIIDESGMPKERFSAEFPKEGPSILRIQQVVRGDSAAYFCASSPEGLGSTGELFFGEGSRLTVL.

The chain employs TRBV6-5 and TRBJ2-7; a weak D match, TRBD2 (6 bases). Germline-derived CDR1 and CDR2 are MNHEY and SVGAGI. CDR3 length: 15 residues. V was cut by 6 bases and J by 3 bases, with 18 bases left in between. The CDR3 region is CASRPTGTANYEQYF. Here the CDR3 DNA reads TGTGCCAGCAGACCCACCGGGACTGCAAACTACGAGCAGTACTTC.

CDR3 sequence (DNA): TGTGCCATCGGACGAGAGACCCAGTACTTC. This gives the protein CAIGRETQYF. V usage is TRBV10-3 and J usage is TRBJ2-5; D is unclear. The germline CDR1 and CDR2 sequences are ENHRY and SYGVKD. Deletions cut 8 bases from V and 4 bases from J, with 5 bases between. CDR3 length: 10 residues.

The genes are TRBV19 and TRBJ2-3; 8 bases map to TRBD1. Germline assignment: CDR1 LNHDA and CDR2 SQIVND (reference sequence). J lost 0 bases, V lost 5 bases, and 19 bases had no gene match. The CDR3 loop spans 20 amino acids. The CDR3 protein is CASSATQGTGHTSSTDTQYF. DNA of the CDR3: TGTGCCAGTAGTGCCACCCAAGGGACAGGCCATACCTCTAGCACAGATACGCAGTATTTT.

The chain links TRBV15 to TRBJ2-3; D call uncertain. Trimming left V 3 bases short and J 4 bases short, with 8 bases between. This CDR3 spans 13 amino acids. Germline values: CDR1 LNHNV, CDR2 YYDKDF (reference sequence). The CDR3 protein is CATSSNLADTQYF. The CDR3 DNA reads TGTGCCACCAGCAGCAATTTAGCAGATACGCAGTATTTT.

This sequence joins TRBV5-8 and TRBJ1-1; perhaps TRBD1 as D (6 bases). From germline, CDR1 is SGHTS and CDR2 YDEGEE. Trimming removed 5 bases from V and 0 bases from J, with 14 bases in between. This CDR3 contains 15 residues. In DNA form, the CDR3 reads TGTGCCAGCAGGCAGGGGATGAGGATGAACACTGAAGCTTTCTTT. This sequence encodes CASRQGMRMNTEAFF. Full variable domain (remainder filled in from reference TRBV5-8 and TRBJ1-1): EAGVTQSPTHLIKTRGQQATLRCSPISGHTSVYWYQQALGLGLQFLLWYDEGEERNRGNFPPRFSGRQFPNYSSELNVNALELEDSALYLCASRQGMRMNTEAFFGQGTRLTVV.

The chain uses TRBV7-3 and TRBJ2-2; 7 nucleotides align to TRBD1. The CDR3 is 14 amino acids. V dropped 6 bases and J dropped 1; count of bases not matched to a gene: 2. Per germline, CDR1 SGHTA and CDR2 FQGTGA. CDR3 in amino acids: CASRRTGNTGELFF. The CDR3 DNA follows: TGTGCCAGCAGGCGGACAGGGAACACCGGGGAGCTGTTTTTT.